Sequencing of this T cell receptor (beta chain) was carried out in a study of PD-L1 blockade in urothelial cancer. Study context: Bladder-origin urothelial cancer in males covered about 90% of the 29 patients.

CDR1 MNHEY and CDR2 SVGAGI come from the germline V gene. The J segment lost 10 bases and the V segment lost 6 bases, leaving 5 bases of the junction unmatched. The CDR3 totals 11 residues. Into every PCR, synthetic TCR analog templates were spiked. Measured with immunoSEQ multiplex PCR; TCRdb has only the in-frame clones, and not every one. The repertoire holds around 53,000 clones, over 75% seen once, with about 5.6% in the top ten. The chain is built from TRBV6-5 and TRBJ2-5; TRBD1 matches at 7 bases. This receptor was obtained from a man between 40 and 49 years old with urothelial cancer. The source material was PBMCs, sampled around atezolizumab (anti-PD-L1) treatment. The CDR3 is CASRTGMNQYF. CDR3 DNA: TGTGCCAGCAGGACAGGGATGAACCAGTACTTC.